The following is a T cell receptor beta chain sequence with its context. There are a few counts of this clonotype. Which antigen it targets is not known. Qualities for individual bases were not recorded, and no much larger clone is one base off. The library relied on 5' RACE. Sequencing used an Illumina HiSeq 2500. A second about 6 to 11 cycle PCR used a sample-barcoded 5' primer and a J-beta primer mix. Each TCR beta cDNA molecule received a unique molecular identifier from a template-switch 5' adaptor carrying 12 random nucleotides. Each sample yielded at least 2.5 million CDR3-containing paired-end reads. All of the RNA was converted into first-strand cDNA using the Mint cDNA synthesis kit, with a TRBC-specific oligonucleotide serving as the primer. Following uracil-DNA glycosylase treatment, a first 18-cycle PCR with universal primers M1SS and BC2_uni_R was performed on all cDNA. Per the original workflow: For normalization, 1 million high-quality reads were randomly selected from each sample, with every read carrying a distinct molecular identifier. Reads with shared molecular identifiers were discarded instead of being binned into consensus sequences. CDR3 identification, clonotype clustering and error correction used MiTCR with a Q25 quality threshold and the strictest error-elimination algorithm. A nonparametric unseen species model with Euler transformation was used to estimate a lower bound on total TCR beta diversity. TCRdb trimmed public reads at Q25 via fastp, called clones via MiXCR and kept in-frame beta chains. CDR3 protein sequences are deduplicated, and each keeps its most common genes and DNA. V and J calls and clone size were set by TCRdb, not the authors. The sample includes 600,000 to 850,000 distinct CDR3 sequences, with around 25% observed a single time. 9.4% of the sample rests with the top ten.

The data originate from a study of blood T cells in healthy people across ages (dated by TCRdb to between 2014 and 2017). Some background on the complete study: In model experiments, template switching captured roughly one uniquely barcoded TCR beta cDNA molecule for every two T cells. Using deep sequencing normalized with unique cDNA molecular identifiers, the study measured how TCR beta repertoire diversity changes with age. The donors were split into four age groups: young (average roughly 15 years), middle-aged (39), aged (approximately 60) and long-lived (more than 80). Two additional independent replicas of 1 million unique cDNA reads from the same blood draw were analyzed for two donors (one aged 18 to 30 and one aged 80 or older).

On the study overall, not on this receptor specifically: Because profiling used bulk unsorted PBMCs, naive and antigen-experienced compartments could not be compared conclusively. A strong correlation was found between observed TCR beta diversity and the percentage of naive T cells measured by flow cytometry. Donor CMV infection status was unknown, potentially confounding age-related changes in expanded clonotypes. As age increased, observed TCR beta diversity per million T cells dropped in a roughly linear way, and a significant reduction was already evident by age around 41. Compared with the aged group, the long-lived group had more naive CD4+ T cells, fewer expanded clones and increased TCR diversity, suggesting age selection. Estimates of total diversity from one million sequenced T cells were regarded as lower bounds and underestimates.

Donors were around 37 systemically healthy Caucasian individuals from Russia aged roughly 6 to 90 years. Each donor gave roughly 9.5 milliliters of peripheral blood, collected into EDTA-treated Vacutainer tubes. Ficoll-Paque density-gradient centrifugation was used to isolate PBMCs, with at least 6.5 million per sample. Trizol reagent was used to extract total RNA from PBMCs, with at least 5.5 micrograms per sample. For every donor, an aliquot of PBMCs went through flow cytometry to measure the percentages of naive CD45RAhigh/CD27high T cells. V is shortened by 5 bases, J by 2 bases, and the region joining them spans 7 bases. Via the germline V gene, CDR1 is SGHRS and CDR2 YFSETQ. The CDR3 goes from the cysteine to the phenylalanine over 13 residues. The DNA shown is the 39-base CDR3, in frame from base 1. The data also belong to a second study, concerning T cells of mothers and their children. According to the second study: Nine systemically healthy Caucasian individuals served as donors, namely three mothers together with their six children. cDNA synthesis used all of the extracted RNA, with approximately 1.4 ug of RNA in each 15 ul reaction. In the second PCR, sample barcodes and 2-4 random nucleotides were introduced via the M1S primer. More than 8 million TCR beta CDR3 reads were obtained from each mother, and about 3 million reads were obtained from each child. In both related and unrelated pairs, thymic selection shapes the output of TCR recombination in a similar way, with inherited differences having only a minor effect. Related mother-child pairs always showed normalized repertoire overlap that was slightly higher than in unrelated mother-child pairs, though the difference was never significant. No persistent microchimeric T cell clones were detected, at a sensitivity of roughly 100 clones per million clonotypes. Deep NGS was used in the study to compare the TCR beta repertoires of mothers and children and to look for features that separate related mother-child pairs from unrelated individuals. The mean age was around 40 +/- 4 years for the mothers and roughly 11 +/- 4 years for the children. After adapter ligation with NEBNext reagents, the libraries were sequenced on Illumina HiSeq 2000 with 100+100 nt paired-end reads. Mother and child libraries were prepared a month apart and sequenced in separate runs to prevent cross-contamination. For each donor, somewhere between roughly 450,000 and 2,000,000 distinct TCR beta clonotypes were identified. Naive TCR beta clonotypes were estimated from low-frequency clonotypes matched to each donor's FACS-determined naive share, without sorting.

Sequencing used blood. The origin of this receptor is a boy between 10 and 17 years old in good health. The chain is assembled from TRBV5-1 and TRBJ2-2, with TRBD1 perhaps the D gene, on 5 matching bases. The CDR3 amino acid sequence is: CASRQDNTGELFF. Here is the DNA: TGCGCCAGCAGACAGGACAACACCGGGGAGCTGTTTTTT.